This TCR beta chain was sequenced in a study of cytomegalovirus exposure and HLA in healthy donors. Study conclusions and caveats: The study labeled more than 150 TCR beta chains cytomegalovirus-associated.

Concerning this clone itself: The antigen is not known.

The PCR contained 60 Vbeta and 13 Jbeta primers. Some clones are missing from TCRdb's copy, which holds only in-frame ones; the method was immunoSEQ multiplex PCR. This table holds roughly 67,000 clones, roughly 78% found once. With 5 bases removed from V and 13 bases from J, the gap between germline ends came to 15 bases. The germline CDR1 and CDR2 sequences are KGHSH and LQKENI. The CDR3 is 12 residues long. Input material: PBMCs. This TCR was recovered from a man aged 35 to 55 in good health and CMV-seronegative. J is TRBJ2-4 and V is TRBV18; maybe TRBD1 (5 bases). In DNA form, the CDR3 reads TGTGCCAGCTCATCCTTACAGCAGGGACAGTACTTC. It translates to CASSSLQQGQYF.